Below are 5 T cell receptor beta chains sequenced from a single sample in a study of Ad26.COV2.S vaccination and SARS-CoV-2 variants. Treatment described: roughly 18 received Ad26.COV2.S at low or high dose, single or two shots; five or six received placebo; per-sample allocation not given. Sampling was performed 63 days after the first vaccine or placebo injection. Clones were sequenced by immunoSEQ multiplex PCR, and TCRdb holds only the in-frame ones, with some missing. The table has 350,000 to 450,000 clones, 70% to 90% seen once. The starting material was peripheral blood, obtained in a trial of Ad26.COV2.S vaccine versus placebo. All receptors derive from a person aged 18-65 years who received the Ad26.COV2.S COVID-19 vaccine or a placebo.

There are a few counts of this clone. The chain links TRBV5-8 to TRBJ1-5, with D maybe TRBD1 (6 bases). V lost 1 base to trimming and J lost 5 bases, with 13 bases between them. The CDR3 is made up of 15 amino acids. Germline V lookup: CDR1 SGHTS, CDR2 YDEGEE. Here the CDR3 DNA reads TGTGCCAGCAGCTTGAGGGGGGCCTACTATCAGCCCCAGCATTTT. It encodes CASSLRGAYYQPQHF.

This clone was detected once. The chain couples TRBV19 to TRBJ1-6; 9 bases are a match to TRBD1. V dropped 7 bases and J dropped 4; count of bases not matched to a gene: 5. The CDR3 spans 15 residues. The germline V gene encodes CDR1 LNHDA and CDR2 SQIVND (reference sequence). The CDR3 bases are TGTGCCAGTACCGAGGACAGGGGATATAATTCACCCCTCCACTTT. It encodes CASTEDRGYNSPLHF.

The J gene is TRBJ2-3, the V gene TRBV11-3, with TRBD2 matching over 8 bases. Germline V gives CDR1 SGHNT, CDR2 YENEEA. The CDR3 is 15 residues long. Trimming took 0 bases from V and 5 from J; bases not matched to a gene: 4. In DNA form, the CDR3 reads TGTGCCAGCAGCTTAGACCGGCTAGCGGGAGATACGCAGTATTTT. Its protein is CASSLDRLAGDTQYF.

The chain employs TRBV7-8 and TRBJ1-1; D is unresolved. This CDR3 has 13 residues. Trimming shortened V by 2 bases and J by 3 bases, and 7 bases separated the two germline ends. Per germline, CDR1 SGHVS and CDR2 FQNEAQ. The CDR3 loop reads CASSLNLDTEAFF. CDR3 nucleotide sequence: TGTGCCAGCAGCTTAAATCTTGACACTGAAGCTTTCTTT.

The chain carries TRBV3-1 (or the pseudogene TRBV3-2) and TRBJ2-2, with D possibly being TRBD1 or TRBD2 (5 bases each). The CDR3 runs 13 residues. Trimming cost V 1 base and J 7 bases, with 7 bases left between them. CDR1 LGHDT and CDR2 YNNKEL come from the germline V gene (reference sequence). CDR3 DNA sequence: TGTGCCAGCAGCCAAGGGGGGTTCGGGGAGCTGTTTTTT. Translating it yields CASSQGGFGELFF.